This T cell receptor beta chain was recovered during a study of Ad26.COV2.S vaccination and SARS-CoV-2 variants. Clones were read by immunoSEQ multiplex PCR, and TCRdb kept only the in-frame ones, dropping some. The sample lists 200,000 to 300,000 clones, 85% to 90% occurring once. With 1 base clipped from V and 5 bases from J, the junction kept 3 bases outside the gene matches. The CDR3 length is 16 residues. Germline lookup yields CDR1 SEHNR and CDR2 FQNEAQ (reference sequence). The treatment denotes: around 19 received Ad26.COV2.S at low or high dose, single or two shots; about 5 received placebo; per-sample allocation not given. On day 63 after the first injection, vaccine and placebo recipients gave samples.

Sequenced material: peripheral blood, taken in a trial of Ad26.COV2.S vaccine versus placebo. The genes are TRBV7-9 and TRBJ2-3; TRBD2 matches 13 bases. This TCR came from a person aged 18-60 years who received the Ad26.COV2.S COVID-19 vaccine or a placebo. CDR3 sequence: CASSLVLAGGKDTQYF. Written as DNA, the CDR3 is TGTGCCAGCAGCTTAGTACTAGCGGGAGGGAAAGATACGCAGTATTTT.